What follows is one T cell receptor beta chain and its context. Its cognate antigen is unknown. The sample originates from a study of T cells expressing NK-cell markers. Study details: With respect to HCMV, seven of the eight sequenced donors were seropositive, and one was seronegative.

Study conclusions and caveats: For about 6 donors, the dominant NKG2C+ clonotypes made up roughly 1.0-8% of their CD8+ T cells. Leadership of the CD3+CD56-NKG2C+ fraction also belonged to these clonotypes in four donors.

The authors made TCR beta cDNA libraries by 5'RACE template switching. This switching added a universal primer site and UMIs. With the 5' RACE reads reprocessed, TCRdb shows one record per CDR3 protein and no DNA. This sample's clone table lists about 260,000 distinct CDR3 sequences. From germline, CDR1 is SGHDN and CDR2 FVKESK. The CDR3 consists of 13 residues. This receptor was identified in a man between 18 and 35 years old in good health. The chain combines TRBV14 with TRBJ2-5; the TRBD1 assignment by TCRdb is unverifiable without DNA. The sequencing sample was made of blood T cells: a sorted CD56 or NKG2C T cell subset, CD4+ or CD8+ T cells, or bulk PBMC T cells (not recorded which). The CDR3 sequence: CASSLGRIETQYF.